This TCR beta chain emerged from a study of T cells in Graves' hyperthyroidism and ophthalmopathy. Template material for amplifying TCR beta CDR3 regions consisted of RNA transcripts. The HTBI primer set was used in a first-round RT-PCR of the TCR CDR3. Via MiXCR, TCRdb re-called the multiplex PCR reads, giving one row per CDR3 protein. The sample lists some 740,000 distinct CDR3 sequences, around 13% occurring once. Trimming shortened V by 2 bases and J by 1 base, and 10 bases separated the two germline ends. The CDR3 spans 15 residues. Germline CDR1 reads MGHRA; CDR2 reads YSYEKL. The source material was blood. V gene TRBV4-1 combines with J gene TRBJ2-3; D possibly corresponds to TRBD1 (5 bases). The receptor was isolated from a woman under 30 with Graves' hyperthyroidism. The CDR3 spells CASSQLTARTDTQYF. The DNA of the CDR3 is TGCGCCAGCAGCCAACTGACAGCCCGCACAGATACGCAGTATTTT.